This T cell receptor beta chain was retrieved from a study of CD8+ T cells in alopecia areata. Study results and limitations: A single nonresponder leaves the baseline CD8+ expansion link to response uncertain. Many expanded lesional clones stayed in scalp and blood while on tofacitinib.

Sequencing templates came from extracted RNA that was reverse transcribed into cDNA. TCRdb keeps only in-frame clones here, not all; method: immunoSEQ multiplex PCR. The sample includes approximately 160,000 clones, about 60% seen only once; the top ten take around 14%. A word on this clone: The antigen is not known.

CDR3 size: 12 residues. The germline CDR1 and CDR2 sequences are SQVTM and ANQGSEA. Trimming pared 2 bases from V and 10 bases from J, leaving 14 bases between. The treatment denotes: oral pan-JAK inhibitor, 5-10 mg twice daily. Lesional scalp tissue (obtained by punch biopsy) and peripheral blood were collected from alopecia areata patients. The source was CD4+ T cells sorted from blood, collected at week 24, from a patient treated with tofacitinib. V usage is TRBV29-1 and J usage is TRBJ1-1; possible D gene TRBD1, 5 bases. The source is a human donor with alopecia areata. The DNA for the CDR3 is TGCAGCGTTGAATTGTCGGGGCAGAGAGCTTTCTTT. Its protein is CSVELSGQRAFF.